The present T cell receptor beta chain was sequenced within a study of T cells in Graves' hyperthyroidism and ophthalmopathy (dated by TCRdb to the late 2010s). Some background on the complete study: Peripheral blood samples were taken at the time of initial diagnosis, prior to any treatment. For training and testing, the 100 or so patients in the discovery cohort were randomly divided in a 7:3 ratio. Thyroid tissue and blood T-cell repertoires from six Graves' hyperthyroidism patients were also compared in the study. According to the paper, TCR Vbeta CDR3 sequencing was carried out on approximately 140 peripheral blood samples, which came from about 45 ophthalmopathy, 80 or so hyperthyroidism and approximately 17 progressor patients. TCR V-J signatures able to tell the groups apart were searched for in a discovery cohort of some 97 patients, of whom more than 40 had Graves' ophthalmopathy and around 58 had stable Graves' hyperthyroidism. After blood sampling, hyperthyroidism patients were treated with methimazole at a starting dose of 30 mg daily, and ophthalmopathy patients were treated with high-dose intravenous methylprednisolone. Whether ophthalmopathy could be predicted prospectively was tested in an independent validation cohort made up of approximately 19 hyperthyroidism patients plus 17 patients who later progressed to ophthalmopathy. Overall study outcomes, separate from this receptor: No statistical method was used to fix the sample size in advance, and group allocation was not hidden from the investigators. A 13 V-J signature model separated ophthalmopathy from stable hyperthyroidism, with around 88% sensitivity and roughly 81% specificity in cross-validation and 80%/75% in testing. In validation, the model predicted progression to ophthalmopathy a median of roughly 6.2 months before onset, with about 71% sensitivity and 72.22% specificity. Most expanded thyroid clonotypes (frequency above 0.001) were also detected in blood, suggesting blood repertoires may reflect thyroid immune responses.

Amplification of TCR beta CDR3 regions was carried out from RNA transcripts. For the first round of RT-PCR on the TCR CDR3, the HTBI primer set was used together with the Qiagen OneStep RT-PCR kit. Libraries were constructed in a second round of multiplex PCR, after which size selection and purification were performed. Libraries were sequenced paired-end with 100 bp reads on an Illumina HiSeq2000. The original methods were these. SOAPnuke was used to process the raw data, removing reads that contained adapters or uncalled bases, had a mean Phred below 15, or lacked an exact match to the constant primer or identifier. High-quality paired reads were merged with COPE v1.2.5, and unique nucleotide sequences were defined as clonotypes. MiTCR v1.1 was used to align clonotypes to the IMGT TRBV, TRBD and TRBJ reference segments. The analysis included only V-J combinations with a frequency above 0.0001, which together covered 99% to 99.2% of the repertoires. The TCS score was defined as F50 (clonal expansion) divided by E x V (chaos), with BLOSUM62-based TCRdist calculated between CDR3 peptides within each V-J. Welch's t-statistics and random forest reduced roughly 500 V-J features to 10 to 15, which were used in a naive Bayes classifier (R e1071). TCRdb trimmed the raw reads at Q25, called clones with MiXCR and kept productive beta chains. All rows with the same CDR3 protein become a single entry with the most common DNA and genes. The V and J calls follow TCRdb's processing rather than the paper's. This sample holds under 400,000 distinct CDR3 sequences; approximately 14% were observed only once. About 27% of the sample is in the top ten clones.

Hyperthyroidism patients were aged 18 to 65 years and newly diagnosed, with disease duration of less than 2 months. The study excluded patients with uncontrolled infections, other autoimmune diseases, pregnancy or lactation. Clinical symptoms, serum thyroxine and TRAb, thyroid ultrasound, and orbital computed tomography formed the basis for the diagnoses. For progressor patients, blood was drawn at the first diagnosis of hyperthyroidism, before any ophthalmopathy symptoms had appeared. PBMCs were isolated from 7.5 to 10 ml of fresh peripheral blood by Ficoll-Paque density gradient centrifugation. Progressor patients were defined as those initially diagnosed with Graves' hyperthyroidism in whom ophthalmopathy developed during follow-up. Total RNA was extracted using Trizol reagent, and RNA quality was assessed on an Agilent 2100 Bioanalyzer. CDR1 MNHNS and CDR2 SASEGT were looked up in the germline V gene. V sheds 10 bases and J sheds 3 bases, leaving 13 bases between their ends. There are 12 amino acids in the CDR3, from cysteine to phenylalanine inclusive. Here the CDR3 DNA is all that survives: 36 bases in frame from base 1.

On this clonotype itself: Its target antigen remains unknown. Qualities for individual bases were not recorded, and no much larger clone is one base off.

The TCR sequence derives from a woman between 18 and 29 years old with Graves' hyperthyroidism that later progressed to Graves' ophthalmopathy. The chain uses TRBV6-1 and TRBJ2-7; the D call is tentative, TRBD1 or TRBD2, as each matches 5 bases. The sequenced sample was blood. CDR3 loop: CATGAVNYEQYF. In nucleotides, the sequence is TGTGCCACCGGGGCCGTTAACTACGAGCAGTACTTC.